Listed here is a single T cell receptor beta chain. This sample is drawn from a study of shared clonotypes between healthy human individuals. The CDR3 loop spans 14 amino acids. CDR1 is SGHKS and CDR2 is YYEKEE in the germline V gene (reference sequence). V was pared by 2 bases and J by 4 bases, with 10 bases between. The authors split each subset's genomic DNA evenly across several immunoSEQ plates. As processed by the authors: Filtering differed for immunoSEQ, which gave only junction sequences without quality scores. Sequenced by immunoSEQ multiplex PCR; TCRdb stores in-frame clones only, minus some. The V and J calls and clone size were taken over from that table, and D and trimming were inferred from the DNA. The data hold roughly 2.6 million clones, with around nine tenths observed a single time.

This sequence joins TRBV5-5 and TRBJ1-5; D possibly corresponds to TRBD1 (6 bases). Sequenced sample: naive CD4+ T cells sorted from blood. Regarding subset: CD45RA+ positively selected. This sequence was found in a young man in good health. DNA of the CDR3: TGTGCCAGCAGCTTTTTCACAGGGAATCAGCCCCAGCATTTT. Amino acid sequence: CASSFFTGNQPQHF.